Reported below is one T cell receptor beta chain. With a J-beta primer mix and a sample-barcoded 5' primer, a second PCR ran about 6 to 11 cycles. MiXCR was run by TCRdb on the 5' RACE reads, yielding one entry per CDR3 protein. The sample includes 850,000 to 1,000,000 distinct CDR3 sequences, roughly 50% of them seen just once. This sample was taken from a study of blood T cells in healthy people across ages. This CDR3 is 15 amino acids long. The germline CDR1 and CDR2 sequences are MDHEN and SYDVKM. Between the trimmed V and J ends, which lost 5 bases and 0 bases, there was a span of 13 bases. Sequences were obtained from blood. This chain connects TRBV28 to TRBJ1-1, with D perhaps TRBD1 (5 bases). This sequence originates from a woman aged 55-70 years in good health. The CDR3 spells CASSLYRGLNTEAFF. DNA of the CDR3: TGTGCCAGCAGTCTCTACCGGGGCCTGAACACTGAAGCTTTCTTT. Based on the CDR3 plus reference TRBV28 and TRBJ1-1, the full variable domain is DVKVTQSSRYLVKRTGEKVFLECVQDMDHENMFWYRQDPGLGLRLIYFSYDVKMKEKGDIPEGYSVSREKKERFSLILESASTNQTSMYLCASSLYRGLNTEAFFGQGTRLTVV.